This T cell receptor (beta chain) was identified in a study of blood T cell repertoires in COVID-19. Study context: From T cells, B-cell-depleted T cells, or PBMCs came the material, which was cDNA or gDNA.

The CDR3 consists of 15 residues. Trimming cost V 0 bases and J 5 bases; bases outside gene matches: 5. Germline V gives CDR1 MRHNA, CDR2 SNTAGT. This table comes from immunoSEQ multiplex PCR, and its TCRdb copy is limited to in-frame clones, with some not included. The table shows about 270,000 clones, with 75% to 90% occurring only once. The TCR was taken from a woman between 25 and 40 years old with acute COVID-19. This sequence joins TRBV6-4 and TRBJ2-3; 7 bases align to TRBD2. Input material: PBMCs or T cells enriched from blood (not recorded which). As DNA, the CDR3 is TGTGCCAGCAGTGACTCGGCGGGAGAGGGAGATACGCAGTATTTT. Its translation: CASSDSAGEGDTQYF.